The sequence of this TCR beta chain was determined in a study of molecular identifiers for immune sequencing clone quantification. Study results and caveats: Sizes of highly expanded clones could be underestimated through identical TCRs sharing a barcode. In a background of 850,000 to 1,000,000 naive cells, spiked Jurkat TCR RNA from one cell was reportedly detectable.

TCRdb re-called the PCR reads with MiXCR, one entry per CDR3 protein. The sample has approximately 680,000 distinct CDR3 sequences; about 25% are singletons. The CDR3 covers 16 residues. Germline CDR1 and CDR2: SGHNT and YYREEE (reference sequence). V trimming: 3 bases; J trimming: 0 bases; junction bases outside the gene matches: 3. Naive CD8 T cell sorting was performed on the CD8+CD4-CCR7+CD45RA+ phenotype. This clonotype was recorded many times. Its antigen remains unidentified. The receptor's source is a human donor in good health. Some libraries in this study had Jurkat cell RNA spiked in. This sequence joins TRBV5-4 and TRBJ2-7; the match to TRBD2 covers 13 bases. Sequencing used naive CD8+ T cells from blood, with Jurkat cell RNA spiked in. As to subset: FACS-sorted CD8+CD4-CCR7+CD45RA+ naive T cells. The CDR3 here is CASSYGTSGVSYEQYF. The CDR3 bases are TGTGCCAGCAGCTACGGGACTAGCGGGGTCTCCTACGAGCAGTACTTC.